This T cell receptor beta chain was found in a study of OX40 agonist ivuxolimab in advanced cancers. The wider study: As their treatment, patients were administered ivuxolimab, an agonistic anti-OX40 (CD134) antibody. Study-wide results and caveats: It was also the case that some nonresponders had low normalized T-cell clonal expansion.

This clone occurred once. Its antigen is unidentified. The same CDR3 also results from other DNA sequences found in this sample. Libraries were prepared by immunoSEQ multiplex PCR; TCRdb keeps only in-frame clonotypes and omits some of them. The data contain about 77,000 clones, around 82% of them singletons. This receptor was taken from an adult with an advanced solid tumor such as melanoma, head and neck, liver or kidney cancer. Specimen: CD4+ or CD8+ T cells sorted from blood, collected in a trial of the OX40 agonist ivuxolimab.

In DNA form, the CDR3 reads TGTGCCAGCTCACCGCCCTCTGGGGCCAACGTCCTGACTTTC. Translated: CASSPPSGANVLTF. The rearrangement links TRBV18 to TRBJ2-6; no clear D gene. This CDR3 spans 14 amino acids. The V gene lost 3 bases and the J gene lost 0 bases, with 3 bases spanning the gap. The germline V gene encodes CDR1 KGHSH and CDR2 LQKENI.